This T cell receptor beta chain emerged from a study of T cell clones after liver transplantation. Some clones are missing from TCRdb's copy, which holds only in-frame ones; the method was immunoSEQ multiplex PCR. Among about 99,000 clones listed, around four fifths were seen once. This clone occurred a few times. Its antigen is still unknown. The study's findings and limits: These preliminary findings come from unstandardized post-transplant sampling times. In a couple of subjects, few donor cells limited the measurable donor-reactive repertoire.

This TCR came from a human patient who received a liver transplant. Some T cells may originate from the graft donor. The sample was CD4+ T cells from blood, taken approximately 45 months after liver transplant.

CDR3 residues: CASSRVRVEKLFF. DNA for the CDR3: TGTGCCAGCTCGCGGGTCAGGGTTGAAAAACTGTTTTTT. J is TRBJ1-4 and V is TRBV18; D might be TRBD1 (5 bases). The V end lost 6 bases, the J end lost 7 bases, and 12 bases lay between the germline ends. The CDR3 runs 13 residues. Looked up from germline, CDR1 is KGHSH and CDR2 is LQKENI.